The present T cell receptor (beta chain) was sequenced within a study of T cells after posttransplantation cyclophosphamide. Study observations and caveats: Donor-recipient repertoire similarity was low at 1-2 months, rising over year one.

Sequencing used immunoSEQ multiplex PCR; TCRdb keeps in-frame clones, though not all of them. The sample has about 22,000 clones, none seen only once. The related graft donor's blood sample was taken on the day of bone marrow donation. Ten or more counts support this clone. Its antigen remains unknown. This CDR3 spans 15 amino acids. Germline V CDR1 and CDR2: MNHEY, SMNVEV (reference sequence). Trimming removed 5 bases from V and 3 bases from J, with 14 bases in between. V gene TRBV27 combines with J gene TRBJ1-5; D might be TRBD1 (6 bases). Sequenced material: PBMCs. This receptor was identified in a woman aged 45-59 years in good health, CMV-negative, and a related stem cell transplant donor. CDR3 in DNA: TGTGCCAGCAGTCCTCAGGCAGGGGTCAATCAGCCCCAGCATTTT. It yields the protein CASSPQAGVNQPQHF.